These 8 T cell receptor beta chains were all obtained from the same sample, sequenced in a study of cytomegalovirus exposure and HLA in healthy donors. The PCR was carried out with 60 Vbeta primers and 13 Jbeta primers. TCRdb's copy holds only in-frame clones and misses some; the assay was immunoSEQ multiplex PCR. The sample carries 100,000 or so clones, about three quarters recorded once. Sequencing used PBMCs. Every receptor here comes from a woman aged 40 to 49 in good health and CMV-seropositive.

The table lists this clone with a count of one. This chain links TRBV19 with TRBJ2-1, with 9 bases lining up with TRBD2. Germline V gene data show CDR1 as LNHDA and CDR2 as SQIVND (reference sequence). The CDR3 sequence is 14 residues long. With V trimmed by 8 bases and J by 8 bases, 10 bases remained unmatched. The CDR3 sequence is CASHRASGIHEQFF. The CDR3 DNA reads TGTGCCAGTCATAGGGCTAGCGGGATCCATGAGCAGTTCTTC.

The chain carries TRBV7-8 and TRBJ2-3; 7 bases are shared with TRBD1. This CDR3 comprises 15 residues. J gave up 2 bases and V 0 bases, and 2 bases lay outside the gene matches. Germline-derived CDR1 and CDR2 are SGHVS and FQNEAQ. CDR3 nucleotide sequence: TGTGCCAGCAGCTTAGCCGACAGGGACACAGATACGCAGTATTTT. Protein sequence: CASSLADRDTDTQYF.

This clone was seen only a few times. The chain joins TRBV5-8 to TRBJ2-3; maybe TRBD1 (7 bases). CDR1 and CDR2 (germline): SGHTS, YDEGEE. Trimming shortened V by 4 bases and J by 1 base, and 13 bases separated the two germline ends. CDR3 length: 15 amino acids. DNA of the CDR3: TGTGCCAGCAGCGATCGCAGGGGGGGCACAGATACGCAGTATTTT. Translated: CASSDRRGGTDTQYF.

This clone was seen a few times. This chain links TRBV5-8 with TRBJ2-7; D not certain. There are 13 residues in the CDR3. Germline CDR1 reads SGHTS; CDR2 reads YDEGEE. Trimming took 4 bases from V and 5 from J, leaving 13 bases between them. The CDR3 loop is CASSQPTPHEQYF. DNA for the CDR3: TGTGCCAGCAGCCAACCGACTCCCCACGAGCAGTACTTC.

In DNA form, the CDR3 reads TGTGCCAGCAAGGACAGCGGACAGAAAGTCTACGAGCAGTACTTC. It specifies CASKDSGQKVYEQYF. The chain employs TRBV7-2 and TRBJ2-7; a weak D match, TRBD1 (6 bases). Trimming cost V 7 bases and J 3 bases, with 19 bases left between them. This CDR3 region has 15 residues. Germline V gene data show CDR1 as SGHTA and CDR2 as FQGNSA.

The chain recombines TRBV13 with TRBJ2-4; 8 nucleotides line up with TRBD2. Germline CDR1 reads PRHDT; CDR2 reads FYEKMQ (reference sequence). The junction had 1 base not matched to a gene; V was cut back by 1 base and J by 8 bases. The CDR3 has 13 amino acids. The CDR3 sequence: CASSLAGGDIQYF. Here the CDR3 DNA reads TGTGCCAGCAGCTTAGCGGGAGGGGACATTCAGTACTTC.

This chain links TRBV7-2 with TRBJ2-7; 11 bases fit TRBD2. J lost 0 bases, V lost 2 bases, and 6 bases had no gene match. Germline assignment: CDR1 SGHTA and CDR2 FQGNSA. The CDR3 is 17 residues long. CDR3 nucleotides: TGTGCCAGCAGCTTAATCGATAGCGGGAGGGCCTCCTACGAGCAGTACTTC. Residues: CASSLIDSGRASYEQYF.

With regard to this clone: At one end the junction does not follow the germline gene, possibly because of a read error. The gene calls are TRBV28 and TRBJ2-7, with a weak D call TRBD1 (6 bases). CDR3 size: 12 residues. CDR1 and CDR2 from the germline V gene are MDHEN and SYDVKM. DNA for the CDR3: TGTGCCAGCAGTCCGGGGACACTTACTCACAGTTTC. It is translated as CASSPGTLTHSF.